This paragraph reports one T cell receptor beta chain. Other DNA sequences in this specimen translate into the identical CDR3. In the PCR, 60 Vbeta and 13 Jbeta primers were used. The repertoire was sequenced with immunoSEQ multiplex PCR; TCRdb's copy has only in-frame clones and lacks some. The profile shows some 180,000 clones, roughly 80% of them singletons. This sample is drawn from a study of cytomegalovirus exposure and HLA in healthy donors. The wider study: Early on, a data release was issued that held some 85 million unique TCRs from HLA-typed donors.

The CDR3 runs to 14 residues. Trimming removed 7 bases at V and 2 bases at J, with 17 bases between. Germline V gene sequence: CDR1 SQVTM, CDR2 ANQGSEA. Sequencing was performed on PBMCs. The TCR was taken from a female donor in good health and CMV-seronegative. This chain joins TRBV29-1 and TRBJ2-5, with TRBD2 as a possible D gene (5 bases). CDR3 coding DNA: TGCAGCGCCCCTAGCCCGCCATTACAAGAGACCCAGTACTTC. Translating it yields CSAPSPPLQETQYF.